The clone carrying this T cell receptor beta chain was seen more than once but under ten times. Its antigen remains unknown. These data come from a study of beta chain features in type 1 diabetes. Study summary: Age, gender, cell numbers and subset yield matched between patients and controls.

The ends lost 7 bases at V and 4 bases at J; junction bases unmatched: 10. CDR3 size: 15 residues. Germline CDR1 SQVTM, CDR2 ANQGSEA. Broader study findings: Lower insertion and higher deletion counts appeared at VDJ junctions in type 1 diabetes patients. These data did not resolve whether HLA type affects TCRB rearrangement. Among patients with Type 1 diabetes, TCRB CDR3s were moderately but significantly shorter in every one of the four CD4+ subsets. Among patients, naive, central memory and Treg TCRB repertoires appeared more similar than among healthy donors.

Every bit of the isolated RNA underwent reverse transcription, so sequencing read expressed TCRB transcripts. Profiled with immunoSEQ multiplex PCR; TCRdb holds only in-frame clones, not every one. The sample yields hundreds of thousands of clones, around 15% seen once. The chain recombines TRBV29-1 with TRBJ2-3; 11 bases fit TRBD2. The receptor's source is a man younger than 35 with type 1 diabetes. Sequenced input: naive CD4+ T cells from blood. Written as DNA, the CDR3 is TGCAGCGCCCCCCTGACTAGCGGGGTAGCAGATACGCAGTATTTT. Encoded protein: CSAPLTSGVADTQYF.